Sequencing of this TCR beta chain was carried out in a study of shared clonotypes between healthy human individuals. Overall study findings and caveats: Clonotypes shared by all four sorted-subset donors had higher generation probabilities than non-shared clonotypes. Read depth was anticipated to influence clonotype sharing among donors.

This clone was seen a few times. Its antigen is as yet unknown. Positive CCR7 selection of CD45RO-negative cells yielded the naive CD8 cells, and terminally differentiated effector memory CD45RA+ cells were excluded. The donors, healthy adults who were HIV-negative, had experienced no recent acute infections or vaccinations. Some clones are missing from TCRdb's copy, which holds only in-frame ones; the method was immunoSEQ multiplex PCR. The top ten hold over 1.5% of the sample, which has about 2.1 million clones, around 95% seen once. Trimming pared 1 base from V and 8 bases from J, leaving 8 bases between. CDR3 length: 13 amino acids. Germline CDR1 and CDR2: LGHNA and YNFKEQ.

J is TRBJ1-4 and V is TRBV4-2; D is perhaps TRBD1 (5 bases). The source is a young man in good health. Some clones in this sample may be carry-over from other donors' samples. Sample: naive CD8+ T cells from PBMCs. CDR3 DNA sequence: TGTGCCAGCAGCCAAGGGACAAAGGAAAAACTGTTTTTT. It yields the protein CASSQGTKEKLFF.